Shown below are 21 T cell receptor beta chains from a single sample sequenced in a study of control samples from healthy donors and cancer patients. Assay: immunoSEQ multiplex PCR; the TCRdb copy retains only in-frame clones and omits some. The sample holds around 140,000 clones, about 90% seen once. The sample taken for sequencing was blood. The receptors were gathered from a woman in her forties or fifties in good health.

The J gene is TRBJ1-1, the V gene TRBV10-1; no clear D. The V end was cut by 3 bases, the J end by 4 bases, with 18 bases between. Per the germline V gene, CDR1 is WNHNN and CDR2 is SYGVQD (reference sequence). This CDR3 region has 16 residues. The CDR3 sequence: CASSDPRIGGSTEAFF. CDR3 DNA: TGCGCCAGCAGTGACCCGAGGATAGGCGGGAGCACTGAAGCTTTCTTT.

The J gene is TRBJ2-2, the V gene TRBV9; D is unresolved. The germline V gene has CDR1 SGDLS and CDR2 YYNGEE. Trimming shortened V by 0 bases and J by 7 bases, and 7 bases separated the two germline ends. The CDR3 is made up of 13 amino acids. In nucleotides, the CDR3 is TGTGCCAGCAGCGTAGCTTGGGGCGGGGAGCTGTTTTTT. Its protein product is CASSVAWGGELFF.

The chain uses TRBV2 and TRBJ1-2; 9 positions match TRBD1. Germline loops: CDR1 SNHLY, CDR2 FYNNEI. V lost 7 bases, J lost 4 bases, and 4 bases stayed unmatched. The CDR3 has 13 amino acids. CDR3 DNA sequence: TGTGCCAGCACCGGACAGGGGTCCTATGGCTACACCTTC. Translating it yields CASTGQGSYGYTF.

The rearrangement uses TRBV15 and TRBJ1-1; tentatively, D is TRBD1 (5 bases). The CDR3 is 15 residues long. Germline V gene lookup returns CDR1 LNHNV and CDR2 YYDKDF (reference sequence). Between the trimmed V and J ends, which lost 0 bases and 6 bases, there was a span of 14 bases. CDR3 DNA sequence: TGTGCCACCAGCAGAGACCGACAGACGAGCGCTGAAGCTTTCTTT. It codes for CATSRDRQTSAEAFF.

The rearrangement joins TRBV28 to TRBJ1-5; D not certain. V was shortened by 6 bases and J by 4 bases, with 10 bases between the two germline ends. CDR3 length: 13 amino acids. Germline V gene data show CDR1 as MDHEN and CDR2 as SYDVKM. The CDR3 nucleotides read TGTGCCAGCAGGGGGATGGCAAATCAGCCCCAGCATTTT. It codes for CASRGMANQPQHF.

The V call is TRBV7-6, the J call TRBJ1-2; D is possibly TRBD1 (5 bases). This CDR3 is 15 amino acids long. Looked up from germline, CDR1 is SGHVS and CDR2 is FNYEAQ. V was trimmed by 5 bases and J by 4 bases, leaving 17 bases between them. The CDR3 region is CASSPGGSGSYGYTF. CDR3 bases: TGTGCCAGCAGCCCCGGGGGTTCGGGGAGCTATGGCTACACCTTC. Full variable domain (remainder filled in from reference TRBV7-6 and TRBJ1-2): GAGVSQSPRYKVTKRGQDVALRCDPISGHVSLYWYRQALGQGPEFLTYFNYEAQQDKSGLPNDRFSAERPEGSISTLTIQRTEQRDSAMYRCASSPGGSGSYGYTFGSGTRLTVV.

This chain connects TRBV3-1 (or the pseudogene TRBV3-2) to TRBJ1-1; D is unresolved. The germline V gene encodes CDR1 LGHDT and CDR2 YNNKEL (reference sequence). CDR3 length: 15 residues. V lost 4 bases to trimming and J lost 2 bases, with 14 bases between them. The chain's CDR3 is CASSPGMRVNTEAFF. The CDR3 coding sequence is TGTGCCAGCAGCCCGGGGATGAGGGTCAACACTGAAGCTTTCTTT.

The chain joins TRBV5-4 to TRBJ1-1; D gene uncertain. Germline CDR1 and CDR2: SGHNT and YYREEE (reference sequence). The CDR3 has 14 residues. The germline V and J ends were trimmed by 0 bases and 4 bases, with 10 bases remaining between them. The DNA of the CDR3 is TGTGCCAGCAGCTTGGGGGGTAGGAGCACTGAAGCTTTCTTT. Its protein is CASSLGGRSTEAFF.

The chain's CDR3 is CASSPGTVGSYEQYF. CDR3 DNA: TGTGCCAGCAGCCCTGGGACAGTCGGCTCCTACGAGCAGTACTTC. The chain employs TRBV7-9 and TRBJ2-7; 7 positions agree with TRBD1. The CDR3 length is 15 residues. Germline loops: CDR1 SEHNR, CDR2 FQNEAQ (reference sequence). With 5 bases clipped from V and 0 bases from J, the junction kept 7 bases outside the gene matches.

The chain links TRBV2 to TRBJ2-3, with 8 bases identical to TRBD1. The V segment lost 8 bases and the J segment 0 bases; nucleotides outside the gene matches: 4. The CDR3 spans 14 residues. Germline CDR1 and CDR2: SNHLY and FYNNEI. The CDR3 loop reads CASQRTGSTDTQYF. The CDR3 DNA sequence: TGTGCCAGCCAACGGACAGGGAGCACAGATACGCAGTATTTT.

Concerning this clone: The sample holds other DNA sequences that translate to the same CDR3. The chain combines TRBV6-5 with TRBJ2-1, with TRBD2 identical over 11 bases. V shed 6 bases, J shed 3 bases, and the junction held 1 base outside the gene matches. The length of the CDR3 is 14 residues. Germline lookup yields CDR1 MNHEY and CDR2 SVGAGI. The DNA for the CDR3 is TGTGCCAGCAGCCTAGCGGGAGGCTACAATGAGCAGTTCTTC. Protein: CASSLAGGYNEQFF.

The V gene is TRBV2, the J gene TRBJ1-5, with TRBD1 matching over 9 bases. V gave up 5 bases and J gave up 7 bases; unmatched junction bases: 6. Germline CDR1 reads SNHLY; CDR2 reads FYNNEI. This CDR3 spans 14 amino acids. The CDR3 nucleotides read TGTGCCAGCAGTACAACAGGGGGCAGACAGCCCCAGCATTTT. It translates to CASSTTGGRQPQHF.

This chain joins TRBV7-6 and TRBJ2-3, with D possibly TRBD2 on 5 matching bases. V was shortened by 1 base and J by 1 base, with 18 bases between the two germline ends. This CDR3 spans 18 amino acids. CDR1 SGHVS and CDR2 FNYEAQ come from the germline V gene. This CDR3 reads CASSLGVLDYSGTDTQYF. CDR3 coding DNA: TGTGCCAGCAGCTTAGGAGTCCTAGACTATTCTGGCACAGATACGCAGTATTTT.

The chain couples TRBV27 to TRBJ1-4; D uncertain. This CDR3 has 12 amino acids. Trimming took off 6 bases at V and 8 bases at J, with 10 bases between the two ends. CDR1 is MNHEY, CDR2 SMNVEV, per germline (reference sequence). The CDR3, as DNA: TGTGCCAGCAGAGACATAGGAGAAAAACTGTTTTTT. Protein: CASRDIGEKLFF.

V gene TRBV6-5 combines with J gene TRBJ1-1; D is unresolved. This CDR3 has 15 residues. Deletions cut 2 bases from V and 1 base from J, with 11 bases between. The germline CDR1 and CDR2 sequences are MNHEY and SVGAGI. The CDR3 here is CASSYELVGNTEAFF. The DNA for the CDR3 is TGTGCCAGCAGTTACGAGTTGGTCGGGAACACTGAAGCTTTCTTT.

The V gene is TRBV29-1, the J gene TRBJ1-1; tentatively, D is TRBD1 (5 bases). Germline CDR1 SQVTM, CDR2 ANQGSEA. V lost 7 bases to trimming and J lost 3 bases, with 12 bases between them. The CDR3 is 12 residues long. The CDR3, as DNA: TGCAGCGCAGGGAGCGGGGACACTGAAGCTTTCTTT. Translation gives CSAGSGDTEAFF.

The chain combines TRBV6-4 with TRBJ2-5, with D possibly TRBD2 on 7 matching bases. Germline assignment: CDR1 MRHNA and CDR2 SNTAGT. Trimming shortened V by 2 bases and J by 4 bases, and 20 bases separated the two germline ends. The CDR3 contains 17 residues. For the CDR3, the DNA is TGTGCCAGCAGTGACGTCCCTCGGGGGGCCTCGGGAGAGACCCAGTACTTC. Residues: CASSDVPRGASGETQYF.

CDR3 sequence: CASSVTENTEAFF. The CDR3 region has the DNA TGTGCCAGTAGTGTGACGGAGAACACTGAAGCTTTCTTT. V is TRBV19 and J is TRBJ1-1, with no clear D. With 5 bases removed from V and 1 base from J, the gap between germline ends came to 8 bases. This CDR3 has 13 residues. CDR1 is LNHDA and CDR2 is SQIVND in the germline V gene (reference sequence).

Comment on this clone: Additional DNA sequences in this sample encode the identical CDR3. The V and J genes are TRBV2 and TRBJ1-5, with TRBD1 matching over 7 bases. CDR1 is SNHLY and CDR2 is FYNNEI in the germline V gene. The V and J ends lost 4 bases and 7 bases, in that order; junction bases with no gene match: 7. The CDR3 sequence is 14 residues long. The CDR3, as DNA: TGTGCCAGCAGTGGACAGGGAATAGGACAGCCCCAGCATTTT. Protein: CASSGQGIGQPQHF.

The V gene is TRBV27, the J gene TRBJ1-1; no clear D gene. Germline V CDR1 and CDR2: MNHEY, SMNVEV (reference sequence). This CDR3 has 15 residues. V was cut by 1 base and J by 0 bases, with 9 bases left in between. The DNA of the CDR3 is TGTGCCAGCAGTTTATTTAGGGATATGAACACTGAAGCTTTCTTT. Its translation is CASSLFRDMNTEAFF.

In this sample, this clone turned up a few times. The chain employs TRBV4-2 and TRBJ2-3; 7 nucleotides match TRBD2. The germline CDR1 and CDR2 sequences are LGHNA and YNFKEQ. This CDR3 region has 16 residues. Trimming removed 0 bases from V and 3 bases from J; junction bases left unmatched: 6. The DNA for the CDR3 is TGTGCCAGCAGCCAAGAATCGGGGGGTGGAACAGATACGCAGTATTTT. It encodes CASSQESGGGTDTQYF.